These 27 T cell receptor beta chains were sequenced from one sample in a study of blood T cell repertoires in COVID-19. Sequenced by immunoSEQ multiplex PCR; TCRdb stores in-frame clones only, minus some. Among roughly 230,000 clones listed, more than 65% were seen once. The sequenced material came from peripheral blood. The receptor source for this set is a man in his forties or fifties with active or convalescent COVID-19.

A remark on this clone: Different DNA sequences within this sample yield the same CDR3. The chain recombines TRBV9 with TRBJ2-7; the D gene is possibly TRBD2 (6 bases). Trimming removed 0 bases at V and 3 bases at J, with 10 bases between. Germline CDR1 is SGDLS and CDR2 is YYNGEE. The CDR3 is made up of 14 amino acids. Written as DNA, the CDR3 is TGTGCCAGCAGCGTAGCTTTCGGGGGCTACGAGCAGTACTTC. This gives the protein CASSVAFGGYEQYF.

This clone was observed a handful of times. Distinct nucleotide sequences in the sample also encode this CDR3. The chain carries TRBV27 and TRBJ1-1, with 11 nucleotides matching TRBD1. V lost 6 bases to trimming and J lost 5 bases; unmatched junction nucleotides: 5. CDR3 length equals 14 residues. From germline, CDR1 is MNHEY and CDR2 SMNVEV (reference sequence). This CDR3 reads CASSLDRGRTEAFF. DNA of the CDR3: TGTGCCAGCAGCTTGGACAGGGGGCGTACTGAAGCTTTCTTT.

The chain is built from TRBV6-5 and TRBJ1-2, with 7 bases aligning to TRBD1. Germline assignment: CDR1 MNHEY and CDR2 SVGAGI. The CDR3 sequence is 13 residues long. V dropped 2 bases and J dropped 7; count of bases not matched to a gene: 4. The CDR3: CASSYESGGGYTF. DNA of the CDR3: TGTGCCAGCAGTTACGAGTCAGGGGGTGGCTACACCTTC.

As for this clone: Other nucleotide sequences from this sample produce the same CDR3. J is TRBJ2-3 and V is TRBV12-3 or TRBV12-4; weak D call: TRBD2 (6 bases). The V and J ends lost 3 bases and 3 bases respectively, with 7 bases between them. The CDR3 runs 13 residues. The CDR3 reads CASSFGGTDTQYF. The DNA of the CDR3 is TGTGCCAGCAGTTTCGGGGGTACAGATACGCAGTATTTT.

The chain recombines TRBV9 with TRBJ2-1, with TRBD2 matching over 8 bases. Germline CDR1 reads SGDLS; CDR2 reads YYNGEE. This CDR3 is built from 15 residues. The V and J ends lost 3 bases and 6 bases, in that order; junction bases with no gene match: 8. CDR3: CASSASGTSANEQFF. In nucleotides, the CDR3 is TGTGCCAGCAGCGCCTCCGGGACTAGTGCCAATGAGCAGTTCTTC.

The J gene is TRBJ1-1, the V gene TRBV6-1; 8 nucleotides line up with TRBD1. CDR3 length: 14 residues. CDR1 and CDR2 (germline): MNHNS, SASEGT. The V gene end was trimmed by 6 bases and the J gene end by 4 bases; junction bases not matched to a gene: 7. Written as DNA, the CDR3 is TGTGCCAGCAGAACAATTACAGGGGGCACTGAAGCTTTCTTT. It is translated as CASRTITGGTEAFF.

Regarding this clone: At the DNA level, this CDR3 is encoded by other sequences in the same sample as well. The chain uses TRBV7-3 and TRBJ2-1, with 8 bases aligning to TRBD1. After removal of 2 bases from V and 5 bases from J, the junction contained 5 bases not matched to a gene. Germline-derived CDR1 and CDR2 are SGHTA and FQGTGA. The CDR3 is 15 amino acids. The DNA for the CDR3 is TGTGCCAGCAGCTTACGGCAGGGGGCCCACAATGAGCAGTTCTTC. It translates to CASSLRQGAHNEQFF.

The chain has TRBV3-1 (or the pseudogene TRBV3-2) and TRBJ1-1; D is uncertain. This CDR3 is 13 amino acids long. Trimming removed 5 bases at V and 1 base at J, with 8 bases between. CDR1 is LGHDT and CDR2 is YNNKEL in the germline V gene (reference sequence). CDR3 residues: CASSFRGNTEAFF. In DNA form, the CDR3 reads TGTGCCAGCAGCTTCCGGGGGAACACTGAAGCTTTCTTT.

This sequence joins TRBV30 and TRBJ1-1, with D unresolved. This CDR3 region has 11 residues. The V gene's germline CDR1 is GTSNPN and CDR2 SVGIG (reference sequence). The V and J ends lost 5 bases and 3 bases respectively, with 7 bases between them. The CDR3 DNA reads TGTGCCTGGGTTGACTACACTGAAGCTTTCTTT. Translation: CAWVDYTEAFF. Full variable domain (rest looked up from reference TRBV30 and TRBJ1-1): SQTIHQWPATLVQPVGSPLSLECTVEGTSNPNLYWYRQAAGRGLQLLFYSVGIGQISSEVPQNLSASRPQDRQFILSSKKLLLSDSGFYLCAWVDYTEAFFGQGTRLTVV.

CDR3 loop: CASSQASTGLVSPLHF. CDR3 DNA sequence: TGCGCCAGCAGCCAAGCTTCGACAGGGCTTGTCTCACCCCTCCACTTT. This chain links TRBV4-3 with TRBJ1-6, with 7 bases matching TRBD1. Germline CDR1 LGHNA, CDR2 YSLEER. V lost 1 base to trimming and J lost 10 bases; unmatched junction nucleotides: 10. This CDR3 comprises 16 residues.

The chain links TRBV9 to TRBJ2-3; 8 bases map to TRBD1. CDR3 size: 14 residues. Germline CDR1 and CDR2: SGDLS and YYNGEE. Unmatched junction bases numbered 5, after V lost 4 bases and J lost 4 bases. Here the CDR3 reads CASSNGQGPDTQYF. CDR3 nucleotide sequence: TGTGCCAGCAGCAACGGACAGGGACCAGATACGCAGTATTTT.

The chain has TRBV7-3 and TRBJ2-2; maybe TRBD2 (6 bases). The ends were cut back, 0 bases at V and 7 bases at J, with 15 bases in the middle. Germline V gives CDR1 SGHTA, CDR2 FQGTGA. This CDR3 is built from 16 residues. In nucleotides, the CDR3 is TGTGCCAGCAGCTTAACGGCCAGCCGGGAGAACGGGGAGCTGTTTTTT. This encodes CASSLTASRENGELFF.

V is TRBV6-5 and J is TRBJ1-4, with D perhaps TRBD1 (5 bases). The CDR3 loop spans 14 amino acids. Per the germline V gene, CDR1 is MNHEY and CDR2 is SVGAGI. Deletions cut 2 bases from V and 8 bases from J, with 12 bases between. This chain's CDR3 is CASSYGWDSEKLFF. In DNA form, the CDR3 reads TGTGCCAGCAGTTACGGGTGGGACTCCGAAAAACTGTTTTTT.

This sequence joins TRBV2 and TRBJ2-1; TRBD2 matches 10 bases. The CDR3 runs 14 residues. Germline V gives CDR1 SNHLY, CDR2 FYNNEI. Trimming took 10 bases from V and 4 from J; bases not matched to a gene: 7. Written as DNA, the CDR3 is TGTGCCACCCAGCGGGGGGGCAGATACAATGAGCAGTTCTTC. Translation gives CATQRGGRYNEQFF. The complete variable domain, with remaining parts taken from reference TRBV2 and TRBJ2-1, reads EPEVTQTPSHQVTQMGQEVILRCVPISNHLYFYWYRQILGQKVEFLVSFYNNEISEKSEIFDDQFSVERPDGSNFTLKIRSTKLEDSAMYFCATQRGGRYNEQFFGPGTRLTVL.

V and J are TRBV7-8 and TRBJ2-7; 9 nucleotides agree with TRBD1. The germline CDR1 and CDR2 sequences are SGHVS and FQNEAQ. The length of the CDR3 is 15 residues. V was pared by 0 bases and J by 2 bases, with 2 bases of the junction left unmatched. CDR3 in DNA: TGTGCCAGCAGCTTAGCCAGACAGGGGGCCTACGAGCAGTACTTC. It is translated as CASSLARQGAYEQYF.

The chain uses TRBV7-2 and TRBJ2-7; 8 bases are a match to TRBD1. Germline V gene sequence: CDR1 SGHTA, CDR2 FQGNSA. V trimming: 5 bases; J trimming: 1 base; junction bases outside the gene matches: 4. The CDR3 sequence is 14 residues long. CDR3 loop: CASSRTGLSYEQYF. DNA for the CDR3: TGTGCCAGCAGCCGGACAGGGCTTTCCTACGAGCAGTACTTC.

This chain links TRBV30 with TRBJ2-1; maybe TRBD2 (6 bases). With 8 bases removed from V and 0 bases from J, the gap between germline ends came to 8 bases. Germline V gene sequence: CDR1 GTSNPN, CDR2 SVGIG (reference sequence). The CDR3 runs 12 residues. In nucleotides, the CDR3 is TGTGCCGGAGGGCCCTCCTACAATGAGCAGTTCTTC. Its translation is CAGGPSYNEQFF.

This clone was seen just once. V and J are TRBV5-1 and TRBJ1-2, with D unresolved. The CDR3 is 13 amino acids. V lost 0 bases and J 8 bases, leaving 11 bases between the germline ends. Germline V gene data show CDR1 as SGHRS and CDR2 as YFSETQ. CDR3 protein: CASSLETGRGYTF. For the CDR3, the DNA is TGCGCCAGCAGCTTGGAAACGGGTAGGGGCTACACCTTC. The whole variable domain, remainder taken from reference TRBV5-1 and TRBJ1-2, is KAGVTQTPRYLIKTRGQQVTLSCSPISGHRSVSWYQQTPGQGLQFLFEYFSETQRNKGNFPGRFSGRQFSNSRSEMNVSTLELGDSALYLCASSLETGRGYTFGSGTRLTVV.

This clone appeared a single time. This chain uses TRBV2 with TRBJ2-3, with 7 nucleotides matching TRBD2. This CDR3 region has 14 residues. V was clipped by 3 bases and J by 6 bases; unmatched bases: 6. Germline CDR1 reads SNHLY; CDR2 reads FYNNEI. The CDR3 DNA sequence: TGTGCCAGCAGTGACGGACTAGTTGCGGATACGCAGTATTTT. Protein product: CASSDGLVADTQYF.

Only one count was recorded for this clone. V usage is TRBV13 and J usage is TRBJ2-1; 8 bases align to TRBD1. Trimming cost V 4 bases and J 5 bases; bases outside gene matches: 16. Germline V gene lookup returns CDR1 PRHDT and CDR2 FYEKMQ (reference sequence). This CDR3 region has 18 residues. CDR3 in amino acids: CASSYRQGRAIGNNEQFF. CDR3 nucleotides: TGTGCCAGCAGCTACAGACAGGGGCGCGCGATAGGTAACAATGAGCAGTTCTTC.

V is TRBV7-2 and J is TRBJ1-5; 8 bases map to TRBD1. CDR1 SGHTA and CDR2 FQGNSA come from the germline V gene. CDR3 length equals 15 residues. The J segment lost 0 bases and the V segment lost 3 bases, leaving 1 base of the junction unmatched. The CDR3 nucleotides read TGTGCCAGCAGCTTGACAGGGGATAGCAATCAGCCCCAGCATTTT. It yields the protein CASSLTGDSNQPQHF. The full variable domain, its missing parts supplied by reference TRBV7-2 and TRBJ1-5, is GAGVSQSPSNKVTEKGKDVELRCDPISGHTALYWYRQSLGQGLEFLIYFQGNSAPDKSGLPSDRFSAERTGGSVSTLTIQRTQQEDSAVYLCASSLTGDSNQPQHFGDGTRLSIL.

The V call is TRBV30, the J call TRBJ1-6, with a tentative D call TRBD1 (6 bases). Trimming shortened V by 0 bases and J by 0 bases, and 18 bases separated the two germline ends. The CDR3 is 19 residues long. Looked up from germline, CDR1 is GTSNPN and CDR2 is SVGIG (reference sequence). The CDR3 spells CAWSVRSGGLSSYNSPLHF. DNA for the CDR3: TGTGCCTGGAGTGTACGCTCCGGGGGGCTCAGCTCCTATAATTCACCCCTCCACTTT.

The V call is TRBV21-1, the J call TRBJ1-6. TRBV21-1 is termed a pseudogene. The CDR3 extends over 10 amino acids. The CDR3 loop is CASSGEPLHF. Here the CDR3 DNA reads TGTGCCAGCAGCGGAGAACCCCTCCACTTT.

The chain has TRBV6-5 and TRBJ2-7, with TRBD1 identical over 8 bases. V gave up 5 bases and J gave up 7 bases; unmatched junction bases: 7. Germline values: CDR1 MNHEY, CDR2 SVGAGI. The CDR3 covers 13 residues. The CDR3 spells CASSLWTGKEQYF. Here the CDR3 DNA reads TGTGCCAGCAGTCTCTGGACAGGGAAAGAGCAGTACTTC.

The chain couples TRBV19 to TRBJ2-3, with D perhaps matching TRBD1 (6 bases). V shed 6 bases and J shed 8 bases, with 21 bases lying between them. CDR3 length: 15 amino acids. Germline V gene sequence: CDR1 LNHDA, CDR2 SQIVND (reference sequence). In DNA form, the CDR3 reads TGTGCCAGTAGGATGACAGGCCCAACAGTGGGTACGCAGTATTTT. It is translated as CASRMTGPTVGTQYF. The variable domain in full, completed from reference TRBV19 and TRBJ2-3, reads DGGITQSPKYLFRKEGQNVTLSCEQNLNHDAMYWYRQDPGQGLRLIYYSQIVNDFQKGDIAEGYSVSREKKESFPLTVTSAQKNPTAFYLCASRMTGPTVGTQYFGPGTRLTVL.

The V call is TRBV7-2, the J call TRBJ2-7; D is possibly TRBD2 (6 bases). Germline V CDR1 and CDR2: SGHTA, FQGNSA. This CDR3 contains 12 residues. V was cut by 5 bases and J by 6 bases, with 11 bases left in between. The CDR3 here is CASSLTSFEQYF. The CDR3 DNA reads TGTGCCAGCAGCCTGACTAGTTTCGAGCAGTACTTC. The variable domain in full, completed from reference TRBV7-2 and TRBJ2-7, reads GAGVSQSPSNKVTEKGKDVELRCDPISGHTALYWYRQSLGQGLEFLIYFQGNSAPDKSGLPSDRFSAERTGGSVSTLTIQRTQQEDSAVYLCASSLTSFEQYFGPGTRLTVT.

As DNA, the CDR3 is TGTGCCACCGGGGGAGCAAGCAATCAGCCCCAGCATTTT. It yields the protein CATGGASNQPQHF. J is TRBJ1-5 and V is TRBV10-3; tentative D call: TRBD1 (5 bases). The length of the CDR3 is 13 residues. V was trimmed by 10 bases and J by 1 base, leaving 11 bases between them. Germline V gene sequence: CDR1 ENHRY, CDR2 SYGVKD.